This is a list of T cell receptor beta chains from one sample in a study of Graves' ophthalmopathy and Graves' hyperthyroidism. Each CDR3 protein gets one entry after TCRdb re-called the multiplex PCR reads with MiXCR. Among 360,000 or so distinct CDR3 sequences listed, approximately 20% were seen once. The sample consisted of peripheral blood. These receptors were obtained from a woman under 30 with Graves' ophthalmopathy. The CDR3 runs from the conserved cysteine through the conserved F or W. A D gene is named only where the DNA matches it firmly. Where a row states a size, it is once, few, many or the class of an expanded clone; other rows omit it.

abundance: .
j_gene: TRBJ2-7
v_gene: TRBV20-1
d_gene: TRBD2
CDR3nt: TGCAGTGCCACAGGGAGGTTTAGCGGGAGAGGCTACGAGCAGTACTTC
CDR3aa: CSATGRFSGRGYEQYF

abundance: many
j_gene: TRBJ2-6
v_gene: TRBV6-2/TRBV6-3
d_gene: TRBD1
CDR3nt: TGTGCCAGCAGTTACCGACAGGGTCTTCGGGCCAACGTCCTGACTTTC
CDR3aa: CASSYRQGLRANVLTF

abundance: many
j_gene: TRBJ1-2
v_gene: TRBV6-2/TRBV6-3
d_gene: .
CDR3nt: TGTGCCAGCAGTTACGGGGGCCTTGAGGAGGTCCCATATTCTTATGGCTACACCTTC
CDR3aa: CASSYGGLEEVPYSYGYTF

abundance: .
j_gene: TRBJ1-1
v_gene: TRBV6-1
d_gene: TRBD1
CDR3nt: TGTGCCAGCAGTCAACGACAGGGATTGAACACTGAAGCTTTCTTT
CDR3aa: CASSQRQGLNTEAFF

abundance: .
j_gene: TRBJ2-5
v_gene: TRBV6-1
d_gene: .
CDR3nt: TGTGCCAGCAGTGAAAATACAGAAGAGACCCAGTACTTC
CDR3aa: CASSENTEETQYF

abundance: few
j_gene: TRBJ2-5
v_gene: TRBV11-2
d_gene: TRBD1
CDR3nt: TGTGCCAGCAGAGATGGGGCAGGGGGTGGGACCCAGTACTTC
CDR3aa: CASRDGAGGGTQYF

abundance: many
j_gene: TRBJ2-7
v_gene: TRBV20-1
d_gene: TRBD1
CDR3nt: TGCAGTGCAAATAACAGGGGACCCTACGAGCAGTACTTC
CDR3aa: CSANNRGPYEQYF

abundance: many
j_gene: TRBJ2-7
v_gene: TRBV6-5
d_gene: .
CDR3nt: TGTGCCAGCAGTTACGATCCCGACAGTTTCTCCTACGAGCAGTACTTC
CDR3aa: CASSYDPDSFSYEQYF

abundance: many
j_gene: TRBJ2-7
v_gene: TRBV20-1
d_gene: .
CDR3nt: TGCAGTGCCAAAACCGGGACCTCCTACGAGCAGTACTTC
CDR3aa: CSAKTGTSYEQYF

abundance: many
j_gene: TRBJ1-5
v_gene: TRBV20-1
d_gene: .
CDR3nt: TGCAGTGCTAAACAGGGTATATTGCGTAGCAATCAGCCCCAGCATTTT
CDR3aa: CSAKQGILRSNQPQHF

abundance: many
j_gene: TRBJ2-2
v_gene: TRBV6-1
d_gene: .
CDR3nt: TGTGCCAGCAGTGAAGTGGGACTGATAAACACCGGGGAGCTGTTTTTT
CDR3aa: CASSEVGLINTGELFF

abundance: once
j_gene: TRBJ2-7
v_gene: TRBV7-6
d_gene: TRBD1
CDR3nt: TGTGCCAGCAGCTTAGGTTGGGACAGGGACGAGCAGTACTTC
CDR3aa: CASSLGWDRDEQYF

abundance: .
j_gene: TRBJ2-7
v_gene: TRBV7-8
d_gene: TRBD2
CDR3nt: TGTGCCAGCAGCTTATTTTACGGGGAGGGCGAGCAGTACTTC
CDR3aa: CASSLFYGEGEQYF

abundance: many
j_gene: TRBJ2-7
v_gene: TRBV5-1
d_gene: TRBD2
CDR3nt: TGCGCCAGCAGCTTCGGGACTAGCGGGGACCTCTACGAGCAGTACTTC
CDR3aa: CASSFGTSGDLYEQYF

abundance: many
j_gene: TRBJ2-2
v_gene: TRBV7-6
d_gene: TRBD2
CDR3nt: TGTGCCAGCAGCTCGACGGGAGGCAACACCGGGGAGCTGTTTTTT
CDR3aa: CASSSTGGNTGELFF

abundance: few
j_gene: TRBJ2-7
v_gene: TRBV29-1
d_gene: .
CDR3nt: TGCAGCGTTGCAGTGACAGACTCAATCCAGTACTTC
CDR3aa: CSVAVTDSIQYF

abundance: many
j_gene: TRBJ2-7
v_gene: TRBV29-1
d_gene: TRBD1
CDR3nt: TGCAGCGTTGAGGGAGGGACAGGGAGAAACGAGCAGTACTTC
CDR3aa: CSVEGGTGRNEQYF

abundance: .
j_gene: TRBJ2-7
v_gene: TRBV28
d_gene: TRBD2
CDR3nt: TGTGCCAGCAGTTTATGGGCGGGACTAGCGGGAGGATCAAGCTCCTACGAGCAGTACTTC
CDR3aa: CASSLWAGLAGGSSSYEQYF

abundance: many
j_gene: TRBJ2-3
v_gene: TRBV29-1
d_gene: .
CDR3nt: TGCAGCGTCCCCCTCGGGTGGGGCACAGATACGCAGTATTTT
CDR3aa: CSVPLGWGTDTQYF

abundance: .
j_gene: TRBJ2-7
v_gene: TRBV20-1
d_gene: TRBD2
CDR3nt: TGCAGTGCTACTAGCGGACTAGACTACGAGCAGTACTTC
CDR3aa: CSATSGLDYEQYF

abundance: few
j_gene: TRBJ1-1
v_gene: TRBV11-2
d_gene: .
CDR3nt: TGTGCCAGCAGTTCCGAGGGCGTAGAAGCTTTCTTT
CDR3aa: CASSSEGVEAFF

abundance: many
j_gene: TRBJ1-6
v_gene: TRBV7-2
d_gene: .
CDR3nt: TGTGCCAGCAGCTTATCTGGGGCAGATAATTCACCCCTCCACTTT
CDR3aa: CASSLSGADNSPLHF

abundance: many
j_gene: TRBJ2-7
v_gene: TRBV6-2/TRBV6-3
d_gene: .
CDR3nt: TGTGCCAGCAGTTACTCTAACCCAAGGCGAGTCGACGAGCAGTACTTC
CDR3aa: CASSYSNPRRVDEQYF

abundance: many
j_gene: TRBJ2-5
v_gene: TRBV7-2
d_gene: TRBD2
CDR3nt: TGTGCCAGCAGCATCCTACTAGCGGCACAAGAGACCCAGTACTTC
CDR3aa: CASSILLAAQETQYF

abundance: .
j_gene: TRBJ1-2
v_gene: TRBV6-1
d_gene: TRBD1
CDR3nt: TGTGCCAGCAAGGACAGGGTCACCAACTATAGCTACACCTTC
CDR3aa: CASKDRVTNYSYTF

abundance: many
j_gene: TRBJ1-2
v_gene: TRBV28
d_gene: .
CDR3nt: TGTGCCAGCAGTTTCTCCGACCGACAGCTCTATGGCTACACCTTC
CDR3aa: CASSFSDRQLYGYTF

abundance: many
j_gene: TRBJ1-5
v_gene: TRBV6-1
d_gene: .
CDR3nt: TGTGCCAGCAGTGAAAATTGGCAGGCCGGGCAGCCCCAGCATTTT
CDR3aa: CASSENWQAGQPQHF

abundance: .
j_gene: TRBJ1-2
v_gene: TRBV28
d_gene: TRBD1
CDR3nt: TGTGCCAGTAGAAGGGGACAGGGGAATGGCTACACCTTC
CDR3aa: CASRRGQGNGYTF

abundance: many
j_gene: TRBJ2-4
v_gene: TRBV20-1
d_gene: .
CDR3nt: TGCAGTGCTAGAGTGGGCGGAGCCAAAAACATTCAGTACTTC
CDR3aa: CSARVGGAKNIQYF

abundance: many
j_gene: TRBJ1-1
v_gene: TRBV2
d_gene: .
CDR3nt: TGTGCCAGCAAAGGACAGTCAAACACTGAAGCTTTCTTT
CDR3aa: CASKGQSNTEAFF

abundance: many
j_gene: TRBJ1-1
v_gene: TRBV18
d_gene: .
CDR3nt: TGTGCCAGCTCACCGGTACCACAGGAGAACACTGAAGCTTTCTTT
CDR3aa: CASSPVPQENTEAFF

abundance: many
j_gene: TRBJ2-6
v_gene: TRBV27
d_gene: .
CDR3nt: TGTGCCAGCAGTACCATCGAGAAGGGGCACTCTGGGGCCAACGTCCTGACTTTC
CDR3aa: CASSTIEKGHSGANVLTF

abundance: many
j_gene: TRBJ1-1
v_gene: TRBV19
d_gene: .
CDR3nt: TGTGCCAGTAGTATAGTAGGTGACAGTTCCCCTATGAACACTGAAGCTTTCTTT
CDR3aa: CASSIVGDSSPMNTEAFF

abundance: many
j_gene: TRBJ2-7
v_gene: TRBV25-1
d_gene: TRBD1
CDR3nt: TGTGCCAGCGCCCGGCTGGGACAGCTGTCCTACGAGCAGTACTTC
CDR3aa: CASARLGQLSYEQYF

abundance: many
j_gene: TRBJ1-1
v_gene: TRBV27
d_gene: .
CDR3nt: TGTGCCAGCAGTTTGGCAGGGCCCATGAACACTGAAGCTTTCTTT
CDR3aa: CASSLAGPMNTEAFF

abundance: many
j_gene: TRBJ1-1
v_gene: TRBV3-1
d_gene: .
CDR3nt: TGTGCCAGCAGCCAAGTCTGGGGGGTTACTGAAGCTTTCTTT
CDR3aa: CASSQVWGVTEAFF

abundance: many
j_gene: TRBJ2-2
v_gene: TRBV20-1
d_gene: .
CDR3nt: TGCAGTGCTCAGGAAGCCGGGGAGCTGTTTTTT
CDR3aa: CSAQEAGELFF

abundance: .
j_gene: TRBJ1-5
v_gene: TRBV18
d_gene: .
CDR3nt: TGTGCCAGCTCACCCGGGGACGGGCTCCAGCCCCAGCATTTT
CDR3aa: CASSPGDGLQPQHF